What follows are 7 T cell receptor beta chains derived from one specimen sequenced in a study of blood T cell repertoires in COVID-19. Sequenced by immunoSEQ multiplex PCR; TCRdb stores in-frame clones only, minus some. Of over 200,000 clones listed, about 90% are singletons. Sequencing used peripheral blood. These receptors originate from an older woman with acute or convalescent COVID-19.

The genes are TRBV19 and TRBJ1-6; D is unresolved. From germline, CDR1 is LNHDA and CDR2 SQIVND (reference sequence). The CDR3 has 15 amino acids. Trimming took off 0 bases at V and 9 bases at J, with 12 bases between the two ends. CDR3 bases: TGTGCCAGTAGTATAGATCGATCAGCGGGTTCACCCCTCCACTTT. Encoded protein: CASSIDRSAGSPLHF.

V gene TRBV7-2 combines with J gene TRBJ2-7; D is undetermined. Per the germline V gene, CDR1 is SGHTA and CDR2 is FQGNSA. The CDR3 has 13 residues. Trimming took off 5 bases at V and 0 bases at J, with 8 bases between the two ends. CDR3 sequence reads: CASSSRISYEQYF. The CDR3 DNA is TGTGCCAGCAGCAGTAGAATCTCCTACGAGCAGTACTTC.

The chain joins TRBV19 to TRBJ2-7; 7 positions match TRBD1. With V trimmed by 0 bases and J by 4 bases, 3 bases remained unmatched. The CDR3 length is 14 residues. Germline loops: CDR1 LNHDA, CDR2 SQIVND (reference sequence). Here the CDR3 DNA reads TGTGCCAGTAGTATAGAGGGACAGCTATACGAGCAGTACTTC. Its translation is CASSIEGQLYEQYF.

This clone came up many times. This chain joins TRBV5-6 and TRBJ1-5, with TRBD1 identical over 7 bases. This CDR3 has 15 amino acids. Germline values: CDR1 SGHDT, CDR2 YYEEEE. V trimming: 4 bases; J trimming: 3 bases; junction bases outside the gene matches: 7. CDR3 DNA: TGTGCCAGCAGCGTCGGACAGGCCTACAATCAGCCCCAGCATTTT. Protein: CASSVGQAYNQPQHF.

V usage is TRBV30 and J usage is TRBJ1-1, with 9 bases identical to TRBD1. The trim removed 1 base at V and 3 bases at J, leaving 3 bases unmatched. CDR3 length equals 14 residues. Germline lookup yields CDR1 GTSNPN and CDR2 SVGIG (reference sequence). The CDR3 spells CAWSGGQGHTEAFF. DNA for the CDR3: TGTGCCTGGAGTGGGGGACAGGGCCACACTGAAGCTTTCTTT.

The CDR3 DNA reads TGTGCCACTGGCCTTGGGGGGTCTAGCAATCAGCCCCAGCATTTT. It specifies CATGLGGSSNQPQHF. The chain carries TRBV15 and TRBJ1-5; possible D gene TRBD1, 5 bases. The germline V gene has CDR1 LNHNV and CDR2 YYDKDF (reference sequence). V shed 9 bases and J shed 0 bases, with 15 bases lying between them. The CDR3 sequence is 15 residues long.

The chain joins TRBV4-1 to TRBJ2-3, with 9 bases matching TRBD2. Germline V gene lookup returns CDR1 MGHRA and CDR2 YSYEKL. V gave up 1 base and J gave up 1 base; unmatched junction bases: 9. The length of the CDR3 is 18 residues. The CDR3 protein is CASSQGGGASFGTDTQYF. CDR3 bases: TGCGCCAGCAGCCAAGGCGGGGGGGCTTCTTTTGGCACAGATACGCAGTATTTT.